This T cell receptor beta chain stems from a study of cytomegalovirus exposure and HLA in healthy donors. The CDR3 consists of 13 residues. The primer mix had 60 Vbeta and 13 Jbeta primers. Generated by immunoSEQ multiplex PCR, the TCRdb table keeps only in-frame clones and is missing some. This sample has under 200,000 clones, with about 75% found just once. Study observations and caveats: A few CMV-associated chains were confirmed in vitro to be specific for CMV antigens.

Unrecorded immune exposure was likely among donors, who were nominally healthy when sampled. This clone was observed a few times. Its cognate antigen is unknown. The material sequenced was PBMCs. This TCR derives from a man aged 45 to 65 in good health and CMV-seropositive. This chain links TRBV7-5 with TRBJ1-4. TRBV7-5 is reported as a pseudogene. In DNA, the CDR3 is TGTGTCAGAAGCTTCGGACTAAATGAAAAACTGTTTTTT. It yields the protein CVRSFGLNEKLFF.